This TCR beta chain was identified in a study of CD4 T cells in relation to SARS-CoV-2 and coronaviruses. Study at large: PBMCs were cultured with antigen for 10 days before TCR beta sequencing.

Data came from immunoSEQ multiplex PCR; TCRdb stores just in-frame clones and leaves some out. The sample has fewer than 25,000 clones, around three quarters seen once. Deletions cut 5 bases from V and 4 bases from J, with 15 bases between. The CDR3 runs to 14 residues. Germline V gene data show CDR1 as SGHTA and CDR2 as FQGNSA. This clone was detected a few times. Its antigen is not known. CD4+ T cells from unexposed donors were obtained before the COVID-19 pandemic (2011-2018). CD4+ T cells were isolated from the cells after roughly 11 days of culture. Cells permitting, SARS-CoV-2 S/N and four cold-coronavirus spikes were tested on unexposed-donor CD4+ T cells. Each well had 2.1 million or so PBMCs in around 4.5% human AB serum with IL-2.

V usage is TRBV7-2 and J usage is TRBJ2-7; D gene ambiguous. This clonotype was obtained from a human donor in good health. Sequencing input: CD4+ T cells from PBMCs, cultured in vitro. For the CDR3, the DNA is TGTGCCAGCAGCGGCTCTCTGGCTTCTTACGAGCAGTACTTC. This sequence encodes CASSGSLASYEQYF.